This T cell receptor (beta chain) was sequenced for a study of breast tumors, draining lymph nodes, adjacent tissues. The study's findings and limits: That most tumor T cells come from lymph nodes remained unproven. Most tumor T cells seemingly derive from lymph node, then expand in tumor. Luminal-like breast cancer showed significantly higher tumor–nontumor repertoire similarity than basal-like. Tumor TCR diversity was below lymph nodes but above nontumor tissue.

TCRdb re-called the multiplex PCR reads through MiXCR, storing one row per CDR3 protein. There are about 230,000 distinct CDR3 sequences in the sample; roughly 32% occur only once, and 1.2% to 1.5% lies in the top ten. This clonotype occurred many times. Its specificity is not known. The lymph nodes were axillary draining lymph nodes from breast cancer patients. V lost 5 bases and J lost 0; bases outside the gene matches: 7. This CDR3 is built from 16 residues. Germline V gene lookup returns CDR1 SGHTA and CDR2 FQGTGA. This receptor was obtained from a female donor with breast cancer. Some clones in this sample may be carry-over from other donors' samples. Sequencing used axillary lymph node tissue. V usage is TRBV7-3 and J usage is TRBJ2-3; 8 nucleotides agree with TRBD2. CDR3 nucleotide sequence: TGTGCCAGCAGCCTCACTAGCGGACGCAGCACAGATACGCAGTATTTT. Translating it yields CASSLTSGRSTDTQYF.